The clone carrying this T cell receptor beta chain is a singleton in its sample. No antigen is known for it. These data come from a study of human versus mouse CDR3 diversity and MHC coevolution. Across the study: Between roughly 0.6 x 10^7 and 1.8 x 10^7 valid reads came from each sample. Overall study findings and caveats: The lowest clonal inequality scores came from most of the three human donors. Mice had fewer CDR3 deletions and insertions than humans on average.

Generated by immunoSEQ multiplex PCR, the TCRdb table keeps only in-frame clones and is missing some. Found here are 45,000 to 75,000 clones, 85% to 95% of them singletons; the top ten hold approximately 17%. V was pared by 5 bases and J by 0 bases, with 14 bases between. This CDR3 is built from 16 residues. The germline CDR1 and CDR2 sequences are SGHAT and FQNNGV. Sequencing input: naive CD4+ T cells from blood. This sample's subset: CD45RO-negative CD62L-positive naive CD4 T cells. The sequence was obtained from a person aged 55 to 75 in good health. V is TRBV11-2 and J is TRBJ1-3, with no clear D. The CDR3 reads CASSRGEALSGNTIYF. The CDR3 region has the DNA TGTGCCAGCAGCCGAGGTGAGGCCCTCTCTGGAAACACCATATATTTT.